This T cell receptor (beta chain) is from a study of neurological immune-mediated disorders. The V end was cut by 3 bases, the J end by 5 bases, with 10 bases between. CDR1 is SGHTA and CDR2 is FQGTGA in the germline V gene. The CDR3 is 13 residues long. Many counts were recorded for this clonotype. A 10-nucleotide random UMI tagged transcripts in template-switch 5'RACE cDNA synthesis. TCRdb analysed the 5' RACE reads with MiXCR anew, one entry per CDR3 protein. The sample lists around 28,000 distinct CDR3 sequences, about 7% occurring once. The TCR comes from a woman aged 45-59 years in good health. This chain uses TRBV7-3 with TRBJ2-5, with D hard to call. Sequencing was carried out using PBMCs. The CDR3 loop reads CASSLATGETQYF. The CDR3 coding sequence is TGTGCCAGCAGCTTGGCCACTGGGGAGACCCAGTACTTC.